A single sample gave rise to the 26 T cell receptor beta chains below, sequenced in a study of shared clonotypes between healthy human individuals. The assay was immunoSEQ multiplex PCR, and TCRdb's table has in-frame clones only and misses some. This repertoire shows over a million clones, about 96% found once; its top ten account for roughly 1.2%. Sequencing was performed on naive CD4+ T cells sorted from blood. Subset described: CD45RA+ positively selected. The receptors derive from a man aged 30 to 39 in good health.

The chain recombines TRBV11-3 with TRBJ2-5, with 10 nucleotides matching TRBD2. The CDR3 contains 18 residues. Germline V gives CDR1 SGHNT, CDR2 YENEEA. V dropped 3 bases and J dropped 2; count of bases not matched to a gene: 12. CDR3 loop: CASSFGSGLAGAQETQYF. The CDR3 nucleotides are TGTGCCAGCAGCTTCGGGTCAGGGCTAGCGGGAGCACAAGAGACCCAGTACTTC.

This sequence joins TRBV6-1 and TRBJ2-1; 13 bases agree with TRBD2. This CDR3 is 14 amino acids long. The germline gives CDR1 MNHNS, CDR2 SASEGT. Unmatched junction bases numbered 7, after V lost 5 bases and J lost 12 bases. The CDR3 DNA is TGTGCCAGCAGTCTTGGGACTAGCGGGACACTGCAGTTCTTC. Its translation is CASSLGTSGTLQFF.

The chain combines TRBV27 with TRBJ1-1, with D maybe TRBD1 (6 bases). V lost 1 base, J lost 0 bases, and 9 bases lay in between. The CDR3 is 15 residues long. The germline CDR1 and CDR2 sequences are MNHEY and SMNVEV (reference sequence). CDR3 DNA: TGTGCCAGCAGTTTATGGAGGGGGGTGAACACTGAAGCTTTCTTT. This codes for CASSLWRGVNTEAFF.

CDR3 nucleotide sequence: TGTGCCACCAGCGGGGGACAACAAGAGACCCAGTACTTC. As protein: CATSGGQQETQYF. V and J are TRBV15 and TRBJ2-5; D might be TRBD1 (6 bases). This CDR3 region has 13 residues. Trimming removed 5 bases from V and 2 bases from J, with 9 bases in between. CDR1 is LNHNV and CDR2 is YYDKDF in the germline V gene (reference sequence).

The V call is TRBV7-2, the J call TRBJ1-2; TRBD1 matches 8 bases. J gave up 1 base and V 5 bases, and 3 bases lay outside the gene matches. The CDR3 is made up of 14 amino acids. The germline V gene has CDR1 SGHTA and CDR2 FQGNSA. CDR3 residues: CASSRQGINYGYTF. For the CDR3, the DNA is TGTGCCAGCAGCCGACAGGGGATTAACTATGGCTACACCTTC.

This chain uses TRBV7-2 with TRBJ1-4; TRBD1 is a possible D gene (5 bases). The V gene's germline CDR1 is SGHTA and CDR2 FQGNSA. The CDR3 is 14 residues long. Trimming stripped 5 bases from V and 12 bases from J, with 19 bases between. The chain's CDR3 is CASSRGPTDWELFF. CDR3 bases: TGTGCCAGCAGCCGGGGACCTACAGATTGGGAACTGTTTTTT. Variable domain in full (rest from reference TRBV7-2 and TRBJ1-4): GAGVSQSPSNKVTEKGKDVELRCDPISGHTALYWYRQSLGQGLEFLIYFQGNSAPDKSGLPSDRFSAERTGGSVSTLTIQRTQQEDSAVYLCASSRGPTDWELFFGSGTQLSVL.

This clone showed up just once. The V gene is TRBV28, the J gene TRBJ2-4; D is uncertain. The germline V gene has CDR1 MDHEN and CDR2 SYDVKM. V lost 3 bases to trimming and J lost 4 bases, with 4 bases between them. There are 12 residues in the CDR3. CDR3 protein: CASSFKKNIQYF. CDR3 nucleotide sequence: TGTGCCAGCAGTTTTAAAAAAAACATTCAGTACTTC.

The V and J genes are TRBV29-1 and TRBJ1-2; D uncertain. This CDR3 has 13 amino acids. Germline CDR1 is SQVTM and CDR2 is ANQGSEA. Between the trimmed V and J ends, which lost 2 bases and 8 bases, there was a span of 15 bases. The CDR3 sequence is CSVERQASGGYTF. CDR3 DNA: TGCAGCGTTGAAAGGCAGGCCTCGGGGGGCTACACCTTC. Complete variable domain (other parts from reference TRBV29-1 and TRBJ1-2): SAVISQKPSRDICQRGTSLTIQCQVDSQVTMMFWYRQQPGQSLTLIATANQGSEATYESGFVIDKFPISRPNLTFSTLTVSNMSPEDSSIYLCSVERQASGGYTFGSGTRLTVV.

The chain couples TRBV6-5 to TRBJ2-7, with D possibly TRBD2 on 6 matching bases. Looked up from germline, CDR1 is MNHEY and CDR2 is SVGAGI. V was clipped by 7 bases and J by 3 bases, with 16 bases between them. The CDR3 is made up of 14 amino acids. DNA of the CDR3: TGTGCCAGCACCAAGAGGGCTAGCGTCTACGAGCAGTACTTC. Translation: CASTKRASVYEQYF.

The chain uses TRBV18 and TRBJ1-3; 9 bases align to TRBD1. The germline CDR1 and CDR2 sequences are KGHSH and LQKENI. Trimming at V came to 3 bases and at J to 4 bases, leaving 7 bases not matched to a gene. This CDR3 contains 16 residues. The CDR3 DNA sequence: TGTGCCAGCTCACCCCGGGACAGGGTAGAAGGAAACACCATATATTTT. Its protein is CASSPRDRVEGNTIYF. Looking up the rest from reference TRBV18 and TRBJ1-3 gives the full variable domain: NAGVMQNPRHLVRRRGQEARLRCSPMKGHSHVYWYRQLPEEGLKFMVYLQKENIIDESGMPKERFSAEFPKEGPSILRIQQVVRGDSAAYFCASSPRDRVEGNTIYFGEGSWLTVV.

The J gene is TRBJ2-7, the V gene TRBV10-3, with D perhaps TRBD2 (6 bases). The CDR3 loop spans 13 amino acids. The germline V and J ends were trimmed by 10 bases and 2 bases, with 15 bases remaining between them. Germline loops: CDR1 ENHRY, CDR2 SYGVKD. The chain's CDR3 is CATARESPYEQYF. The CDR3 nucleotides are TGTGCCACCGCACGGGAGTCCCCCTACGAGCAGTACTTC.

The CDR3 DNA is TGTGCCAGCACCCTTTACTACTCTTACAATGAGCAGTTCTTC. Translated: CASTLYYSYNEQFF. The chain recombines TRBV7-2 with TRBJ2-1; D unclear. This CDR3 is 14 amino acids long. V was trimmed by 7 bases and J by 4 bases, leaving 14 bases between them. CDR1 is SGHTA and CDR2 is FQGNSA in the germline V gene.

DNA for the CDR3: TGTGCCAGCAGCCGAATATTGAGCGATACCTACGAGCAGTACTTC. Translating it yields CASSRILSDTYEQYF. This rearrangement joins TRBV7-8 to TRBJ2-7; D call uncertain. The germline V and J ends were trimmed by 5 bases and 2 bases, with 16 bases remaining between them. Per the germline V gene, CDR1 is SGHVS and CDR2 is FQNEAQ. This CDR3 spans 15 amino acids.

The V gene is TRBV5-1, the J gene TRBJ2-1; 9 nucleotides match TRBD2. The CDR3 has 16 residues. J lost 8 bases, V lost 0 bases, and 9 bases had no gene match. Germline lookup yields CDR1 SGHRS and CDR2 YFSETQ. The CDR3 DNA follows: TGCGCCAGCAGCTTGGGTGCTAGCGGGATCAGGCATGAGCAGTTCTTC. Its protein is CASSLGASGIRHEQFF.

The V and J genes are TRBV25-1 and TRBJ1-4; D call uncertain. Germline lookup yields CDR1 MGHDK and CDR2 SYGVNS. The CDR3 is made up of 15 amino acids. The germline V and J ends were trimmed by 2 bases and 6 bases, with 13 bases remaining between them. For the CDR3, the DNA is TGTGCCAGCAGTGAAAAGGGAGCGGCGGATGAAAAACTGTTTTTT. It translates to CASSEKGAADEKLFF.

This chain uses TRBV11-2 with TRBJ2-1, with D tentatively TRBD2 (5 bases). Trimming removed 1 base at V and 5 bases at J, with 6 bases between. The CDR3 is 13 amino acids. The V gene's germline CDR1 is SGHAT and CDR2 FQNNGV. The CDR3 loop is CASSLVSDNEQFF. The CDR3 region has the DNA TGTGCCAGCAGCTTAGTTAGCGACAATGAGCAGTTCTTC. Using reference TRBV11-2 and TRBJ2-1 for the parts outside the CDR3, the full variable domain is EAGVAQSPRYKIIEKRQSVAFWCNPISGHATLYWYQQILGQGPKLLIQFQNNGVVDDSQLPKDRFSAERLKGVDSTLKIQPAKLEDSAVYLCASSLVSDNEQFFGPGTRLTVL.

The chain has TRBV30 and TRBJ1-1; 7 bases match TRBD1. There are 12 residues in the CDR3. V shed 2 bases and J 10 bases; nucleotides not matched to a gene: 7. Germline V gene sequence: CDR1 GTSNPN, CDR2 SVGIG (reference sequence). CDR3 nucleotide sequence: TGTGCCTGGAGTCCAGGGGGGGGGCGAGCTTTCTTT. It encodes CAWSPGGGRAFF. The full variable domain, in which reference TRBV30 and TRBJ1-1 provide the parts outside the CDR3, is SQTIHQWPATLVQPVGSPLSLECTVEGTSNPNLYWYRQAAGRGLQLLFYSVGIGQISSEVPQNLSASRPQDRQFILSSKKLLLSDSGFYLCAWSPGGGRAFFGQGTRLTVV.

The V call is TRBV9, the J call TRBJ2-7, with D perhaps TRBD1 or TRBD2 (5 bases each). The V end lost 0 bases, the J end lost 7 bases, and 20 bases lay between the germline ends. Germline V CDR1 and CDR2: SGDLS, YYNGEE. The CDR3 spans 16 residues. CDR3 region: CASSVDPGTDGSEQYF. CDR3 nucleotides: TGTGCCAGCAGCGTAGATCCGGGGACCGATGGCTCTGAGCAGTACTTC.

The V gene is TRBV5-1, the J gene TRBJ2-2; the D gene is possibly TRBD1 (6 bases). CDR1 and CDR2 (germline): SGHRS, YFSETQ. Trimming removed 4 bases from V and 3 bases from J, with 10 bases in between. The CDR3 covers 14 residues. The chain's CDR3 is CASSLGQYTGELFF. The CDR3 DNA reads TGCGCCAGCAGCCTCGGACAGTACACCGGGGAGCTGTTTTTT.

Note on this clone: Other nucleotide sequences in the sample specify the same CDR3. This chain joins TRBV5-1 and TRBJ2-7; TRBD1 matches 10 bases. V dropped 3 bases and J dropped 3; count of bases not matched to a gene: 3. Germline loops: CDR1 SGHRS, CDR2 YFSETQ. The CDR3 contains 14 residues. The CDR3 is CASSSGQGSYEQYF. CDR3 DNA sequence: TGCGCCAGCAGCTCGGGACAGGGGAGCTACGAGCAGTACTTC.

J is TRBJ2-1 and V is TRBV11-2; TRBD1 matches at 8 bases. Germline-derived CDR1 and CDR2 are SGHAT and FQNNGV. The CDR3 consists of 17 residues. The ends lost 5 bases at V and 8 bases at J; junction bases unmatched: 17. This chain's CDR3 is CASSARQGRHQVDEQFF. The CDR3 nucleotides are TGTGCCAGCAGCGCGCGACAGGGGCGACACCAGGTAGATGAGCAGTTCTTC.

The rearrangement links TRBV7-2 to TRBJ2-5, with TRBD2 matching over 10 bases. The V and J ends lost 7 bases and 4 bases, in that order; junction bases with no gene match: 12. Looked up from germline, CDR1 is SGHTA and CDR2 is FQGNSA. The CDR3 spans 16 residues. CDR3 amino acids: CASIKTPLAGVETQYF. The CDR3, as DNA: TGTGCCAGCATCAAAACCCCCCTAGCGGGAGTAGAGACCCAGTACTTC. Based on the CDR3 plus reference TRBV7-2 and TRBJ2-5, the full variable domain is GAGVSQSPSNKVTEKGKDVELRCDPISGHTALYWYRQSLGQGLEFLIYFQGNSAPDKSGLPSDRFSAERTGGSVSTLTIQRTQQEDSAVYLCASIKTPLAGVETQYFGPGTRLLVL.

This clone was seen once. The V call is TRBV19, the J call TRBJ1-5; D possibly corresponds to TRBD1 (5 bases). Germline CDR1 and CDR2: LNHDA and SQIVND (reference sequence). V was trimmed by 5 bases and J by 4 bases, leaving 18 bases between them. The CDR3 length is 16 residues. The CDR3 DNA is TGTGCCAGTAGTTCCAATTCGGGGGGAAATAATCAGCCCCAGCATTTT. Its protein product is CASSSNSGGNNQPQHF.

The chain uses TRBV30 and TRBJ2-7; 10 bases align to TRBD2. There are 13 residues in the CDR3. J gave up 6 bases and V 2 bases, and 4 bases lay outside the gene matches. CDR1 GTSNPN and CDR2 SVGIG come from the germline V gene (reference sequence). The chain's CDR3 is CAWSQREGREQYF. CDR3 in DNA: TGTGCCTGGAGTCAGCGGGAGGGCCGCGAGCAGTACTTC.

J is TRBJ2-2 and V is TRBV4-3; a weak D match, TRBD1 (6 bases). The germline V gene encodes CDR1 LGHNA and CDR2 YSLEER. Trimming shortened V by 5 bases and J by 4 bases, and 14 bases separated the two germline ends. The CDR3 spans 15 residues. The CDR3 sequence: CASSVIRGGTGELFF. In nucleotides, the CDR3 is TGCGCCAGCAGCGTCATCAGGGGCGGCACCGGGGAGCTGTTTTTT.

The J gene is TRBJ2-7, the V gene TRBV29-1; D perhaps matches TRBD2 (6 bases). This CDR3 is 14 amino acids long. Per the germline V gene, CDR1 is SQVTM and CDR2 is ANQGSEA. Trimming pared 4 bases from V and 2 bases from J, leaving 15 bases between. The CDR3 bases are TGCAGCGTTGCCCTACTAGCCCGAGCCTACGAGCAGTACTTC. Translation: CSVALLARAYEQYF.